Presented here are 20 T cell receptor beta chains from one specimen sequenced in a study of blood T cell repertoires in COVID-19 (dated by TCRdb to 2020 to 2022). The library was prepared using the immunoSEQ multiplex PCR assay. TCRdb limited this immuneACCESS table to in-frame rearrangements with V and J called. A share of clones is missing; checked studies link under half to unresolved V genes, and the rest is unexplained. The sample table shows approximately 300,000 clones, and more than 75% are seen once. In total, the top ten clones hold about 4.2% of the sample. Material: PBMCs or T cells enriched from blood (not recorded which). The receptor set was obtained from a man aged 25 to 45 who had recovered from COVID-19.

The chain joins TRBV21-1 to TRBJ1-1; the table's TRBD1 call for D was not verified on the DNA. TRBV21-1 is a recognized pseudogene. The CDR3 extends over 15 amino acids. Here the CDR3 reads CASSKYDRVNTEAFF. Here the CDR3 DNA reads TGTGCCAGCAGCAAATATGACAGGGTGAACACTGAAGCTTTCTTT.

V and J are TRBV23-1 and TRBJ2-7; D is unclear. TRBV23-1 is assigned to the ORF class and has an uncertain function. The CDR3 runs to 15 residues. V was pared by 2 bases and J by 3 bases, with 14 bases between. The CDR3 DNA reads as TGCGCCAGCAGTCAAAACCCAGGCCGAAGCTACGAGCAGTACTTC. This sequence encodes CASSQNPGRSYEQYF.

This clone was found a few times. V usage is TRBV19 and J usage is TRBJ1-5; 7 nucleotides line up with TRBD1. CDR1 and CDR2 (germline): LNHDA, SQIVND (reference sequence). V dropped 5 bases and J dropped 0; count of bases not matched to a gene: 10. This CDR3 contains 17 residues. CDR3 coding DNA: TGTGCCAGTAGTCCTCAGGGGGGAACTTATAGCAATCAGCCCCAGCATTTT. Translating gives CASSPQGGTYSNQPQHF.

This rearrangement joins TRBV5-4 to TRBJ2-4; TRBD2 matches 12 bases. Unmatched junction bases numbered 8, after V lost 2 bases and J lost 11 bases. In germline, CDR1 is SGHNT, CDR2 YYREEE (reference sequence). The CDR3 contains 15 residues. CDR3 sequence reads: CASSFRTSGKGVQYF. In nucleotides, the CDR3 is TGTGCCAGCAGCTTTAGGACTAGCGGGAAAGGCGTTCAGTACTTC.

V and J are TRBV3-1 (or the pseudogene TRBV3-2) and TRBJ2-7, with 10 bases that match TRBD1. This CDR3 comprises 13 residues. Per germline, CDR1 LGHDT and CDR2 YNNKEL (reference sequence). Germline trimming cut 7 bases from V and 6 bases from J; bases unmatched to any gene: 6. The CDR3 DNA reads as TGTGCCAGCACCGGGGACAGGGGCGGCGAGCAGTACTTC. The encoded protein is CASTGDRGGEQYF.

The V and J genes are TRBV7-9 and TRBJ1-1; no reliable D call. CDR1 SEHNR and CDR2 FQNEAQ come from the germline V gene (reference sequence). V was trimmed by 3 bases and J by 6 bases, leaving 8 bases between them. This CDR3 contains 12 residues. In DNA form, the CDR3 reads TGTGCCAGCAGCTTGTCAGGATCTGAAGCTTTCTTT. It yields the protein CASSLSGSEAFF.

The chain carries TRBV3-1 (or the pseudogene TRBV3-2) and TRBJ2-7; TRBD1 might be the D (6 bases). The germline V gene encodes CDR1 LGHDT and CDR2 YNNKEL (reference sequence). The CDR3 runs 14 residues. The germline V and J ends were trimmed by 3 bases and 4 bases, with 13 bases remaining between them. The CDR3 loop is CASSHYHRDYEQYF. The CDR3 region has the DNA TGTGCCAGCAGCCATTACCACAGGGATTACGAGCAGTACTTC.

This clone was counted a few times. This chain links TRBV12-3 or TRBV12-4 with TRBJ1-1; D is ambiguous. CDR3 length: 13 amino acids. V was pared by 3 bases and J by 2 bases, with 7 bases between. CDR3 DNA: TGTGCCAGCAGTTTGCAGGCTAACACTGAAGCTTTCTTT. Protein sequence: CASSLQANTEAFF.

The genes are TRBV7-9 and TRBJ2-3, with a tentative D call TRBD2 (6 bases). Germline values: CDR1 SEHNR, CDR2 FQNEAQ (reference sequence). V was pared by 5 bases and J by 2 bases, with 14 bases between. The CDR3 has 15 amino acids. DNA for the CDR3: TGTGCCAGCAGCGGGACTCCCCATATCACAGATACGCAGTATTTT. It translates to CASSGTPHITDTQYF.

V usage is TRBV11-3 and J usage is TRBJ2-1; D ambiguous. CDR1 is SGHNT and CDR2 is YENEEA in the germline V gene. V lost 2 bases to trimming and J lost 9 bases, with 23 bases between them. The CDR3 extends over 17 amino acids. CDR3 sequence: CASSLFPPTAASAEQFF. CDR3 in DNA: TGTGCCAGCAGCTTATTCCCCCCGACCGCGGCGAGCGCTGAGCAGTTCTTC.

The chain has TRBV7-9 and TRBJ2-5; 7 bases are shared with TRBD1. V was clipped by 5 bases and J by 5 bases; unmatched bases: 5. This CDR3 is built from 13 residues. From germline, CDR1 is SEHNR and CDR2 FQNEAQ (reference sequence). The CDR3, as DNA: TGTGCCAGCAGCCCTAACAGGGGCGAGACCCAGTACTTC. Translation gives CASSPNRGETQYF.

The chain recombines TRBV2 with TRBJ2-3; TRBD1 is a possible D gene (5 bases). V lost 1 base and J lost 3, with 11 bases in between. CDR1 and CDR2 from the germline V gene are SNHLY and FYNNEI. This CDR3 region has 15 residues. The CDR3: CASSEDRQLTDTQYF. Written as DNA, the CDR3 is TGTGCCAGCAGTGAAGATCGACAGCTTACAGATACGCAGTATTTT.

This chain joins TRBV19 and TRBJ2-5, with 7 positions matching TRBD1. The CDR3 consists of 16 residues. The V gene end was trimmed by 5 bases and the J gene end by 2 bases; junction bases not matched to a gene: 11. The germline CDR1 and CDR2 sequences are LNHDA and SQIVND (reference sequence). CDR3 in amino acids: CASSLAGQEQQETQYF. The CDR3 nucleotides are TGTGCCAGTAGTCTAGCAGGACAGGAGCAGCAAGAGACCCAGTACTTC.

The CDR3 coding sequence is TGTGCCAGCAGTGAACCCCACTTTAATGAGCAGTTCTTC. The encoded protein is CASSEPHFNEQFF. V gene TRBV25-1 combines with J gene TRBJ2-1; no definite D call. The germline gives CDR1 MGHDK, CDR2 SYGVNS. The CDR3 consists of 13 residues. V was shortened by 2 bases and J by 7 bases, with 9 bases between the two germline ends.

The chain couples TRBV29-1 to TRBJ2-7; D is possibly TRBD1 (5 bases). Germline values: CDR1 SQVTM, CDR2 ANQGSEA. Trimming took off 6 bases at V and 5 bases at J, with 14 bases between the two ends. This CDR3 has 12 residues. The CDR3 DNA follows: TGCAGCGTCGCTATAACAGGTAACGAGCAGTACTTC. This encodes CSVAITGNEQYF.

V usage is TRBV9 and J usage is TRBJ2-1; no definite D call. Trimming pared 3 bases from V and 4 bases from J, leaving 14 bases between. Germline-derived CDR1 and CDR2 are SGDLS and YYNGEE. The CDR3 runs 15 residues. The CDR3 here is CASSADGSGYNEQFF. CDR3 nucleotides: TGTGCCAGCAGCGCGGATGGCTCAGGTTACAATGAGCAGTTCTTC.

This chain connects TRBV2 to TRBJ2-5, with a possible D match to TRBD2 (5 bases). V dropped 9 bases and J dropped 5 bases, with 13 bases sitting between them. CDR1 and CDR2 from the germline V gene are SNHLY and FYNNEI. The CDR3 is 12 amino acids. As DNA, the CDR3 is TGTGCCAGTTTCCGGACTGCGGAGACCCAGTACTTC. It specifies CASFRTAETQYF.

V and J are TRBV6-5 and TRBJ1-5; 7 bases are shared with TRBD1. CDR3 size: 14 residues. Germline V gene sequence: CDR1 MNHEY, CDR2 SVGAGI. The J segment lost 3 bases and the V segment lost 2 bases, leaving 1 base of the junction unmatched. The CDR3 region is CASSYGTDNQPQHF. CDR3 coding DNA: TGTGCCAGCAGTTACGGGACAGACAATCAGCCCCAGCATTTT.

The chain joins TRBV2 to TRBJ1-4; no clear D gene. The CDR3 loop spans 16 amino acids. The V and J ends lost 5 bases and 4 bases respectively, with 17 bases between them. Germline CDR1 reads SNHLY; CDR2 reads FYNNEI. CDR3 amino acids: CASSQNSLGVNEKLFF. CDR3 bases: TGTGCCAGCAGTCAGAACTCCCTCGGGGTTAATGAAAAACTGTTTTTT.

This chain joins TRBV5-4 and TRBJ2-3; D is perhaps TRBD1 (6 bases). CDR3 length: 14 residues. Looked up from germline, CDR1 is SGHNT and CDR2 is YYREEE (reference sequence). Trimming took off 2 bases at V and 4 bases at J, with 11 bases between the two ends. In DNA form, the CDR3 reads TGTGCCAGCAGCTTACAGGGTAGTGCAGATACGCAGTATTTT. This codes for CASSLQGSADTQYF.